This T cell receptor beta chain was identified during a study of identical twins. One entry per CDR3 protein, called by TCRdb with MiXCR from the 5' RACE reads. The sample records about 530,000 distinct CDR3 sequences, about a fifth being singletons. Trimming shortened V by 4 bases and J by 0 bases, and 7 bases separated the two germline ends. The CDR3 has 14 amino acids. Looked up from germline, CDR1 is SGHRS and CDR2 is YFSETQ. This clonotype was counted at least ten times. This sample also belongs to another study, concerning yellow fever vaccine responses in identical twins.

The sample consisted of CD4+ T cells sorted from blood. The clonotype comes from a woman under 30 in good health. The rearrangement uses TRBV5-1 and TRBJ1-4; D is unresolved. CDR3 coding DNA: TGCGCCAGCAGCACCGCAGCAACTAATGAAAAACTGTTTTTT. Its protein product is CASSTAATNEKLFF.